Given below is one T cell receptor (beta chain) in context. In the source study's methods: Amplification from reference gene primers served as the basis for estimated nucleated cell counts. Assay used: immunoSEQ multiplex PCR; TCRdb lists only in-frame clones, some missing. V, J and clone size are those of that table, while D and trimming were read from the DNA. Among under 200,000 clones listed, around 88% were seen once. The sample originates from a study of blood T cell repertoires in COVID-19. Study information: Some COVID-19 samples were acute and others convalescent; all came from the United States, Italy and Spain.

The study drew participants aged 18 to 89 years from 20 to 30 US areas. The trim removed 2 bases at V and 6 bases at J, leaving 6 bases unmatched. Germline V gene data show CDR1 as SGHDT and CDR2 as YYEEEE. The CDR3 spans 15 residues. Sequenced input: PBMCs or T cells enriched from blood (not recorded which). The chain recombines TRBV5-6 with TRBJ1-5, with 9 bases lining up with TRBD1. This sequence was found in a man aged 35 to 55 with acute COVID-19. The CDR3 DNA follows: TGTGCCAGCAGCTTCACAGGGGGCGCGGGTCAGCCCCAGCATTTT. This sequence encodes CASSFTGGAGQPQHF. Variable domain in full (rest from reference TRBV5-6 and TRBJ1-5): DAGVTQSPTHLIKTRGQQVTLRCSPKSGHDTVSWYQQALGQGPQFIFQYYEEEERQRGNFPDRFSGHQFPNYSSELNVNALLLGDSALYLCASSFTGGAGQPQHFGDGTRLSIL.